This T cell receptor beta chain was obtained from a study of CD8 T cells in Susac syndrome. Study-wide results and caveats: The study recognized that its TCR sequencing and HLA analysis covered a relatively small number of individuals.

The RNA, about 0.5 to 1 ug, was put through reverse transcription using random hexamers. By means of immunoSEQ multiplex PCR, TCR beta CDR3 spanning 54 Vbeta and 13 Jbeta underwent amplification. TCRdb analysed the immunoSEQ multiplex PCR reads with MiXCR anew, one entry per CDR3 protein. The data hold 140,000 or so distinct CDR3 sequences, with 94% observed a single time. Sequencing of TCR beta, carried out with a high-throughput approach, was applied to CD8+ and CD4+ T cells from the blood. Healthy donors, matched for age and sex, constituted the control group. J was trimmed by 3 bases and V by 9 bases; bases with no gene match: 12. Germline CDR1 reads KGHDR; CDR2 reads SFDVKD. This CDR3 contains 18 residues. Note on this clonotype: The target antigen is unknown.

V usage is TRBV24-1 and J usage is TRBJ2-3; the match to TRBD2 covers 15 bases. Sequencing was performed on CD4+ T cells from PBMCs. The receptor comes from a human donor in good health. For the CDR3, the DNA is TGTGCCACCTCACCTCCGGGACTAGCGGGAGGTATTACAGATACGCAGTATTTT. Its translation is CATSPPGLAGGITDTQYF.